Presented here are 30 T cell receptor beta chains from one specimen sequenced in a study of regulatory T cells in long-lasting Graves disease (dated by TCRdb to the early 2020s). Explained via the paper, the time point label denotes: newly diagnosed GD, antithyroid drugs for less than 3 months. For both TCR sequencing and RNA sequencing, RNA was extracted from PBMCs using TRIzol. The library relied on multiplex PCR. Sequencing took place on an Illumina HiSeq 4000. To build TCR beta libraries, CDR3 regions were amplified by Arm-PCR using iRepertoire HTBI primers. TCRdb handled the public reads itself, with Q25 trimming in fastp and clone calling in MiXCR, and kept productive beta chains. Identical CDR3 protein sequences are pooled into one entry, listed with their most common genes and DNA. This sample holds hundreds of thousands of distinct CDR3 sequences; 15% to 20% were observed only once. Around 12% of the sample rests with the top ten.

These sequences were also reported in another study, on T cells in Graves' hyperthyroidism and ophthalmopathy.

The starting material was peripheral blood mononuclear cells (PBMCs), obtained at new diagnosis, from a patient treated with antithyroid drugs. Receptors originate from a man in his late teens or twenties with Graves disease. Donor details come from another sample of the same person, matched by shared clones.

V usage is TRBV2 and J usage is TRBJ1-5; D may be TRBD1 (6 bases). Germline assignment: CDR1 SNHLY and CDR2 FYNNEI. The CDR3 has 12 amino acids. V lost 5 bases and J lost 7, with 9 bases in between. CDR3 bases: TGTGCCAGCAGTAACAGGGCCCAGCCCCAGCATTTT. This gives the protein CASSNRAQPQHF.

This clonotype showed up just a few times. The chain recombines TRBV9 with TRBJ2-1; D ambiguous. Trimming left V 4 bases short and J 8 bases short, with 16 bases between. This CDR3 has 14 amino acids. From germline, CDR1 is SGDLS and CDR2 YYNGEE. In DNA form, the CDR3 reads TGTGCCAGCAGCCCCCATAGGGTCCTCGATGAGCAGTTCTTC. This gives the protein CASSPHRVLDEQFF.

This clonotype was counted between two and nine times. The rearrangement links TRBV4-1 to TRBJ1-2; D unresolved. V dropped 0 bases and J dropped 4 bases, with 12 bases sitting between them. CDR1 is MGHRA and CDR2 is YSYEKL in the germline V gene. This CDR3 region has 15 residues. This chain's CDR3 is CASSQDGADTYGYTF. The CDR3 bases are TGCGCCAGCAGCCAAGATGGCGCAGACACCTATGGCTACACCTTC.

The gene calls are TRBV6-1 and TRBJ2-7; weak D call: TRBD1 (7 bases). Trimming took off 11 bases at V and 1 base at J, with 21 bases between the two ends. From germline, CDR1 is MNHNS and CDR2 SASEGT. The CDR3 has 15 amino acids. As DNA, the CDR3 is TGTGCCCGGAGGGGGCGAAAGGGGAGATCCTACGAGCAGTACTTC. It is translated as CARRGRKGRSYEQYF.

This clonotype has only a few counts. The V and J genes are TRBV11-2 and TRBJ1-3, with D possibly being TRBD1 (5 bases). There are 15 residues in the CDR3. CDR1 is SGHAT, CDR2 FQNNGV, per germline. Trimming removed 7 bases at V and 4 bases at J, with 17 bases between. In nucleotides, the CDR3 is TGTGCCAGCACGCATTTGAGGGGATCGGGAAACACCATATATTTT. Protein product: CASTHLRGSGNTIYF.

This clonotype showed up many times. V and J are TRBV11-2 and TRBJ2-5, with 8 nucleotides matching TRBD1. V dropped 5 bases and J dropped 5; count of bases not matched to a gene: 7. The CDR3 loop spans 14 amino acids. The germline gives CDR1 SGHAT, CDR2 FQNNGV. The CDR3 DNA is TGTGCCAGCAGCCGGTCGACAGGGGCGGAGACCCAGTACTTC. Translated: CASSRSTGAETQYF. Combining the CDR3 with reference TRBV11-2 and TRBJ2-5 gives the whole variable domain EAGVAQSPRYKIIEKRQSVAFWCNPISGHATLYWYQQILGQGPKLLIQFQNNGVVDDSQLPKDRFSAERLKGVDSTLKIQPAKLEDSAVYLCASSRSTGAETQYFGPGTRLLVL.

This clonotype showed up just a few times. The J gene is TRBJ1-3, the V gene TRBV28; D is perhaps TRBD1 (5 bases). CDR3 size: 19 residues. V lost 3 bases to trimming and J lost 0 bases, with 21 bases between them. Per the germline V gene, CDR1 is MDHEN and CDR2 is SYDVKM. CDR3 coding DNA: TGTGCCAGCAGTTTTGGAGGGGCTAAAAGAACTAGCTCTGGAAACACCATATATTTT. Protein product: CASSFGGAKRTSSGNTIYF.

The rearrangement joins TRBV6-1 to TRBJ2-2; 7 bases align to TRBD2. Germline CDR1 reads MNHNS; CDR2 reads SASEGT. The CDR3 loop spans 14 amino acids. V lost 6 bases and J lost 6; bases outside the gene matches: 7. CDR3 DNA: TGTGCCAGCAGCCTCCCGGGGGGTGCCGGGGAGCTGTTTTTT. Translation: CASSLPGGAGELFF.

The chain has TRBV7-2 and TRBJ2-1; D is unclear. This CDR3 is 17 amino acids long. Germline CDR1 and CDR2: SGHTA and FQGNSA. Trimming removed 3 bases at V and 5 bases at J, with 20 bases between. The CDR3 bases are TGTGCCAGCAGCTTTAGGGCGTCGGGCAGGAGCCACAATGAGCAGTTCTTC. Amino acid sequence: CASSFRASGRSHNEQFF.

The J gene is TRBJ1-6, the V gene TRBV12-3 or TRBV12-4; D is possibly TRBD1 (5 bases). The CDR3 totals 13 residues. The V gene lost 8 bases and the J gene lost 6 bases, with 11 bases spanning the gap. The CDR3 reads CASGKGFNSPLHF. DNA for the CDR3: TGTGCCAGCGGCAAGGGGTTTAATTCACCCCTCCACTTT.

The V call is TRBV9, the J call TRBJ2-2; 8 positions agree with TRBD1. This CDR3 is built from 16 residues. V was clipped by 0 bases and J by 3 bases; unmatched bases: 4. Germline V gives CDR1 SGDLS, CDR2 YYNGEE. CDR3 amino acids: CASSVGNRGDTGELFF. As DNA, the CDR3 is TGTGCCAGCAGCGTAGGAAACAGGGGGGACACCGGGGAGCTGTTTTTT. Drawing the rest from reference TRBV9 and TRBJ2-2, the complete variable domain is DSGVTQTPKHLITATGQRVTLRCSPRSGDLSVYWYQQSLDQGLQFLIQYYNGEERAKGNILERFSAQQFPDLHSELNLSSLELGDSALYFCASSVGNRGDTGELFFGEGSRLTVL.

This clonotype was detected a few times. J is TRBJ1-6 and V is TRBV6-6; tentatively, D is TRBD1 (5 bases). In germline, CDR1 is MNHNY, CDR2 SVGAGI (reference sequence). With 0 bases removed from V and 6 bases from J, the gap between germline ends came to 9 bases. The CDR3 is made up of 15 amino acids. The CDR3 DNA follows: TGTGCCAGCAGTTACTCGACGGGGGGTAATTCACCCCTCCACTTT. Protein sequence: CASSYSTGGNSPLHF.

This chain joins TRBV5-1 and TRBJ2-5; D not certain. In germline, CDR1 is SGHRS, CDR2 YFSETQ. The CDR3 contains 14 residues. V shed 1 base and J shed 1 base, with 8 bases lying between them. CDR3: CASSLFGSQETQYF. The CDR3, as DNA: TGCGCCAGCAGCTTGTTTGGCAGCCAAGAGACCCAGTACTTC.

The chain has TRBV20-1 and TRBJ1-1, with D unresolved. The CDR3 runs to 13 residues. In germline, CDR1 is DFQATT, CDR2 SNEGSKA (reference sequence). V lost 5 bases, J lost 1 base, and 11 bases lay in between. CDR3: CSAYRRANTEAFF. The CDR3 DNA follows: TGCAGTGCTTACCGCCGGGCGAACACTGAAGCTTTCTTT.

The rearrangement links TRBV10-3 to TRBJ1-5; possibly TRBD1 for D (5 bases). Germline V gene lookup returns CDR1 ENHRY and CDR2 SYGVKD. The CDR3 is made up of 15 amino acids. Trimming cost V 4 bases and J 1 base, with 11 bases left between them. CDR3 DNA: TGTGCCATCAGTGGGGGGGGGTTGAGCAATCAGCCCCAGCATTTT. Translating gives CAISGGGLSNQPQHF.

The rearrangement links TRBV20-1 to TRBJ1-2; 8 bases match TRBD1. Germline V gene data show CDR1 as DFQATT and CDR2 as SNEGSKA (reference sequence). The CDR3 has 12 residues. With V trimmed by 7 bases and J by 3 bases, 4 bases remained unmatched. The CDR3: CSGTGNDYGYTF. CDR3 DNA sequence: TGCAGTGGGACAGGGAATGACTATGGCTACACCTTC.

This clonotype was seen a handful of times. V gene TRBV4-1 combines with J gene TRBJ2-5; D may be TRBD1 (5 bases). The CDR3 spans 12 residues. Looked up from germline, CDR1 is MGHRA and CDR2 is YSYEKL. Trimming stripped 8 bases from V and 1 base from J, with 8 bases between. The CDR3 region is CASQGSQETQYF. The CDR3 DNA reads as TGCGCCAGCCAGGGAAGCCAAGAGACCCAGTACTTC.

This clonotype was detected a few times. The chain joins TRBV12-5 to TRBJ2-2; no reliable D call. Germline lookup yields CDR1 LGHNT and CDR2 FRNRAP. The CDR3 has 17 residues. V lost 0 bases to trimming and J lost 0 bases, with 11 bases between them. Here the CDR3 reads CASGLVNLFANTGELFF. CDR3 nucleotides: TGTGCTAGTGGTTTGGTAAACCTATTCGCGAACACCGGGGAGCTGTTTTTT.

The chain employs TRBV19 and TRBJ1-5; no firm D call. V gave up 5 bases and J gave up 5 bases, with 10 bases separating them. The CDR3 is made up of 13 amino acids. Germline values: CDR1 LNHDA, CDR2 SQIVND (reference sequence). The CDR3, as DNA: TGTGCCAGTAGTCGGGTGATTGATCAGCCCCAGCATTTT. As protein: CASSRVIDQPQHF.

With respect to this clonotype: Since a much larger clone is just one base distant, this may be a read error. This sequence joins TRBV2 and TRBJ2-7; D is tentatively TRBD1 or TRBD2 (5 bases each). This CDR3 region has 14 residues. The germline V gene encodes CDR1 SNHLY and CDR2 FYNNEI. The chain's CDR3 is CASSPGRTNYGQYF. The CDR3 coding sequence is TGTGCCAGCAGCCCGGGACGGACGAACTACGGGCAGTACTTC.

There are many counts of this clonotype. V gene TRBV7-3 combines with J gene TRBJ2-3, with D possibly matching TRBD2 (5 bases). CDR3 length equals 13 residues. V lost 6 bases and J lost 4, with 11 bases in between. CDR1 and CDR2 from the germline V gene are SGHTA and FQGTGA. CDR3: CASSREGPDTQYF. Here the CDR3 DNA reads TGTGCCAGCAGTAGAGAGGGCCCAGATACGCAGTATTTT.

This clonotype was detected a few times. The V gene is TRBV4-1, the J gene TRBJ1-1; D gene ambiguous. The CDR3 totals 13 residues. V was pared by 0 bases and J by 10 bases, with 12 bases between. Germline V lookup: CDR1 MGHRA, CDR2 YSYEKL. The CDR3 spells CASSQEGGWRAFF. The CDR3 DNA is TGCGCCAGCAGCCAAGAAGGAGGGTGGAGAGCTTTCTTT.

This clonotype showed up many times. The chain combines TRBV20-1 with TRBJ2-1; 7 nucleotides align to TRBD1. The CDR3 has 14 residues. Germline V gene sequence: CDR1 DFQATT, CDR2 SNEGSKA (reference sequence). Losses at the gene ends were 6 bases for V and 2 bases for J; bases not matched to a gene: 7. The CDR3 spells CSAQTGIAYNEQFF. Written as DNA, the CDR3 is TGCAGTGCACAGACAGGGATCGCCTACAATGAGCAGTTCTTC.

The V and J genes are TRBV9 and TRBJ1-3, with 7 nucleotides matching TRBD1. CDR3 length: 15 amino acids. CDR1 is SGDLS and CDR2 is YYNGEE in the germline V gene. The ends lost 0 bases at V and 2 bases at J; junction bases unmatched: 2. The DNA for the CDR3 is TGTGCCAGCAGCGTAGGAGGGGGCACTGGAAACACCATATATTTT. This encodes CASSVGGGTGNTIYF.

A few counts support this clonotype. The chain is built from TRBV6-5 and TRBJ2-5, with D unresolved. CDR1 is MNHEY, CDR2 SVGAGI, per germline. This CDR3 has 13 amino acids. Trimming removed 2 bases at V and 2 bases at J, with 6 bases between. CDR3 sequence: CASSYGPQETQYF. In DNA, the CDR3 is TGTGCCAGCAGTTACGGGCCTCAAGAGACCCAGTACTTC.

The sample holds a few counts of this clonotype. The chain uses TRBV7-9 and TRBJ1-3; D not certain. The CDR3 is made up of 17 amino acids. Germline V gives CDR1 SEHNR, CDR2 FQNEAQ (reference sequence). V gave up 0 bases and J gave up 0 bases, with 12 bases separating them. The chain's CDR3 is CASSLAIRHISGNTIYF. Here the CDR3 DNA reads TGTGCCAGCAGCTTAGCGATAAGACACATCTCTGGAAACACCATATATTTT.

V is TRBV20-1 and J is TRBJ2-1; 8 bases agree with TRBD1. CDR1 is DFQATT, CDR2 SNEGSKA, per germline (reference sequence). V lost 3 bases, J lost 4 bases, and 14 bases stayed unmatched. The CDR3 contains 17 residues. CDR3 bases: TGCAGTGCTAGGACCACGCAACCGGGACAGGTTTACAATGAGCAGTTCTTC. As protein: CSARTTQPGQVYNEQFF.

Many counts were recorded for this clonotype. This sequence joins TRBV20-1 and TRBJ2-1; 13 nucleotides match TRBD2. Germline CDR1 DFQATT, CDR2 SNEGSKA (reference sequence). The length of the CDR3 is 15 residues. J lost 10 bases, V lost 2 bases, and 8 bases had no gene match. The DNA of the CDR3 is TGCAGTGCTAGATCTACTAGCGGGAGGGGGTGGGAGCAGTTCTTC. Its translation: CSARSTSGRGWEQFF.

This clonotype was counted many times. V and J are TRBV28 and TRBJ2-1, with D tentatively TRBD1 (5 bases). The CDR3 loop spans 15 amino acids. Germline CDR1 MDHEN, CDR2 SYDVKM. Trimming took off 3 bases at V and 3 bases at J, with 12 bases between the two ends. The CDR3 region has the DNA TGTGCCAGCAGTTTTATTAATCAGGGCTACAATGAGCAGTTCTTC. Translation gives CASSFINQGYNEQFF.

This clonotype was detected ten times or more. V usage is TRBV28 and J usage is TRBJ2-5; possibly TRBD1 for D (5 bases). The V gene's germline CDR1 is MDHEN and CDR2 SYDVKM. The V gene lost 5 bases and the J gene lost 0 bases, with 13 bases spanning the gap. CDR3 length: 15 amino acids. The DNA of the CDR3 is TGTGCCAGCAGTAACCCCAGGGTAGACCAAGAGACCCAGTACTTC. Amino acid sequence: CASSNPRVDQETQYF.